The table lists the clone carrying this TCR beta chain with a count of one. This specimen comes from a study of cytomegalovirus exposure and HLA in healthy donors. The study ran its PCR with 60 Vbeta and 13 Jbeta primers. Repertoires were generated with immunoSEQ multiplex PCR, while TCRdb's copy carries only in-frame clones and drops some. Of about 90,000 clones in the sample, roughly 71% were seen once. The CDR3 loop spans 16 amino acids. The source material was PBMCs. This TCR was recovered from a young woman in good health and CMV-seropositive. This sequence joins TRBV21-1 and TRBJ1-6. TRBV21-1 is reported as a pseudogene. CDR3 in amino acids: CASSKGVGGLGSPLHF. DNA of the CDR3: TGTGCCAGCAGCAAGGGGGTCGGGGGTTTAGGGTCACCCCTCCACTTT.